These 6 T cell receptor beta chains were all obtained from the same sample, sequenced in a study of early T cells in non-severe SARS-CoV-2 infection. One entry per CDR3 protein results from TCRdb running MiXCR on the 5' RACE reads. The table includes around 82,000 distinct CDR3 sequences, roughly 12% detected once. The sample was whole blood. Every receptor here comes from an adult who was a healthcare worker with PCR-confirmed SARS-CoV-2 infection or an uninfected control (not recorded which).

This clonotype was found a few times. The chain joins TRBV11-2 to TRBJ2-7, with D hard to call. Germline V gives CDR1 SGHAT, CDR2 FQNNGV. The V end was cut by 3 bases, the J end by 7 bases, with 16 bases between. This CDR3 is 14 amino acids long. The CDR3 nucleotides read TGTGCCAGCAGCTTGGACCCGGGTATGAATGAGCAGTACTTC. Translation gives CASSLDPGMNEQYF.

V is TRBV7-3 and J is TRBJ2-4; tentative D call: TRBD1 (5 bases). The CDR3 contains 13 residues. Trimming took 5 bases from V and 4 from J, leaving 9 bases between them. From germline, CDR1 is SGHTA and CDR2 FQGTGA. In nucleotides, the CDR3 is TGTGCCAGCAGCCCAGCAGGGAAAAACATTCAGTACTTC. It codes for CASSPAGKNIQYF.

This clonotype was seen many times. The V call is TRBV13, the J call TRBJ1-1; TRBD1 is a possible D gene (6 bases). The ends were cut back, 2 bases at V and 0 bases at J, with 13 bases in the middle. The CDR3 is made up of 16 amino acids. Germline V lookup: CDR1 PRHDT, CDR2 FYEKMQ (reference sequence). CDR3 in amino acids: CASSLRTEVMNTEAFF. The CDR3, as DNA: TGTGCCAGCAGCTTAAGGACAGAAGTTATGAACACTGAAGCTTTCTTT.

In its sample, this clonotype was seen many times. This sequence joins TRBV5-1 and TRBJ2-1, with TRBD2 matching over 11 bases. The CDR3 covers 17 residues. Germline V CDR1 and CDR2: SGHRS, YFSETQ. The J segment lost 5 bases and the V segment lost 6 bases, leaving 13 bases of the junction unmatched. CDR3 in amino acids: CASTPGPSGRSNNEQFF. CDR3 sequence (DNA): TGCGCCAGCACCCCAGGCCCTAGCGGGAGGTCCAACAATGAGCAGTTCTTC. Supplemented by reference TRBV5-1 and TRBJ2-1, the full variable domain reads KAGVTQTPRYLIKTRGQQVTLSCSPISGHRSVSWYQQTPGQGLQFLFEYFSETQRNKGNFPGRFSGRQFSNSRSEMNVSTLELGDSALYLCASTPGPSGRSNNEQFFGPGTRLTVL.

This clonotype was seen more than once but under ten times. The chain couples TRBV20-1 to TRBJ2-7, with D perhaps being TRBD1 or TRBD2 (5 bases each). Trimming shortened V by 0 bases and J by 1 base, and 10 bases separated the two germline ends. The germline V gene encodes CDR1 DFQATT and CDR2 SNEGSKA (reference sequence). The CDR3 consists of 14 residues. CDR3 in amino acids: CSARDPGQSYEQYF. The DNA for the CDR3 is TGCAGTGCTAGAGATCCGGGGCAGTCCTACGAGCAGTACTTC.

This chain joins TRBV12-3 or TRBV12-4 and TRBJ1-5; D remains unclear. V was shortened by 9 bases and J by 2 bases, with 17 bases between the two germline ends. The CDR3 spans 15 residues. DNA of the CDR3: TGTGCCAGTCTAGCGAGGGAAGAGGGCAATCAGCCCCAGCATTTT. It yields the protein CASLAREEGNQPQHF.